This T cell receptor (beta chain) appears in the sequencing data of a study of control samples from healthy donors and cancer patients. This clone has just one count. Only in-frame clones appear in the TCRdb table, and some are missing; sequencing was by immunoSEQ multiplex PCR. This table holds over 150,000 clones, more than 90% found once. This clonotype was obtained from a woman aged 40 to 50 in good health. Specimen: blood.

The CDR3 here is CASSYTTGSGAGELFF. For the CDR3, the DNA is TGTGCCAGCAGTTACACGACAGGCTCTGGGGCCGGGGAGCTGTTTTTT. The chain couples TRBV6-6 to TRBJ2-2; D possibly corresponds to TRBD1 (6 bases). The germline V and J ends were trimmed by 2 bases and 6 bases, with 16 bases remaining between them. Germline V gene sequence: CDR1 MNHNY, CDR2 SVGAGI (reference sequence). The CDR3 spans 16 residues.